The 20 T cell receptor beta chains below all came from one sample that was sequenced in a study of blood T cell repertoires in COVID-19. Clones were read by immunoSEQ multiplex PCR, and TCRdb kept only the in-frame ones, dropping some. The data hold about 210,000 clones, with around 84% observed a single time. Sequenced sample: peripheral blood. The origin of the receptors is a man aged 40-55 years who had recovered from COVID-19.

This clone has only one observation. The rearrangement links TRBV18 to TRBJ2-5; 9 bases align to TRBD1. The CDR3 is 13 amino acids. Germline CDR1 and CDR2: KGHSH and LQKENI. Trimming cost V 3 bases and J 4 bases; bases outside gene matches: 0. In DNA, the CDR3 is TGTGCCAGCTCACCGGACAGGGGAGAGACCCAGTACTTC. Amino acid sequence: CASSPDRGETQYF.

The chain is built from TRBV6-2 or TRBV6-3 and TRBJ1-2; 7 bases map to TRBD1. The germline V gene has CDR1 MNHEY and CDR2 SVGEGT. This CDR3 has 14 residues. Trimming removed 5 bases from V and 4 bases from J; junction bases left unmatched: 7. CDR3 in amino acids: CASSRAQGFYGYTF. The CDR3 DNA follows: TGTGCCAGCAGTCGAGCACAGGGGTTCTATGGCTACACCTTC.

The chain carries TRBV7-9 and TRBJ1-2; 7 nucleotides agree with TRBD1. V gave up 3 bases and J gave up 3 bases; unmatched junction bases: 7. The V gene's germline CDR1 is SEHNR and CDR2 FQNEAQ (reference sequence). The CDR3 spans 15 residues. The DNA for the CDR3 is TGTGCCAGCAGCTTCGGGACAGTGGTCGACTATGGCTACACCTTC. Its translation is CASSFGTVVDYGYTF.

This chain links TRBV20-1 with TRBJ2-1; unclear D gene. Germline V gene sequence: CDR1 DFQATT, CDR2 SNEGSKA (reference sequence). Trimming removed 3 bases at V and 8 bases at J, with 8 bases between. This CDR3 is built from 11 residues. CDR3 protein: CSASRLDEQFF. CDR3 in DNA: TGCAGTGCTAGCCGTTTAGATGAGCAGTTCTTC.

This clone was counted only a few times. The rearrangement links TRBV5-6 to TRBJ1-6; no clear D gene. CDR3 size: 16 residues. Germline CDR1 SGHDT, CDR2 YYEEEE. With 3 bases removed from V and 0 bases from J, the gap between germline ends came to 10 bases. The CDR3 is CASSSLRSSYNSPLHF. In DNA form, the CDR3 reads TGTGCCAGCAGCTCCCTGAGAAGCTCCTATAATTCACCCCTCCACTTT.

The chain has TRBV30 and TRBJ2-7; 7 bases fit TRBD2. The CDR3 contains 14 residues. Germline V gene data show CDR1 as GTSNPN and CDR2 as SVGIG (reference sequence). J gave up 7 bases and V 4 bases, and 13 bases lay outside the gene matches. The chain's CDR3 is CAWTGDPGGGEQYF. CDR3 in DNA: TGTGCCTGGACCGGGGACCCGGGGGGTGGAGAGCAGTACTTC.

CDR3 residues: CASSQDLPGKFDSPLHF. The CDR3 nucleotides are TGCGCCAGCAGCCAAGATCTGCCAGGGAAATTTGATTCACCCCTCCACTTT. The rearrangement uses TRBV4-3 and TRBJ1-6, with D possibly matching TRBD1 (5 bases). The V end lost 0 bases, the J end lost 8 bases, and 17 bases lay between the germline ends. Germline V gene lookup returns CDR1 LGHNA and CDR2 YSLEER. CDR3 length equals 17 residues.

V and J are TRBV10-3 and TRBJ2-7; 9 nucleotides match TRBD1. CDR3 size: 15 residues. With 5 bases clipped from V and 5 bases from J, the junction kept 10 bases outside the gene matches. Germline CDR1 is ENHRY and CDR2 is SYGVKD. The CDR3: CAISITGGAGNEQYF. In nucleotides, the CDR3 is TGTGCCATCAGTATAACAGGGGGCGCTGGGAACGAGCAGTACTTC.

This chain links TRBV14 with TRBJ2-1; 8 bases align to TRBD2. CDR1 and CDR2 (germline): SGHDN, FVKESK. The CDR3 sequence is 16 residues long. After removal of 3 bases from V and 2 bases from J, the junction contained 6 bases not matched to a gene. DNA of the CDR3: TGTGCCAGCAGCCACCGGGAGGGGGGAACCTACAATGAGCAGTTCTTC. The encoded protein is CASSHREGGTYNEQFF.

This chain uses TRBV7-8 with TRBJ1-6; 7 bases match TRBD1. V was pared by 5 bases and J by 8 bases, with 9 bases of the junction left unmatched. CDR1 SGHVS and CDR2 FQNEAQ come from the germline V gene. This CDR3 is built from 15 residues. CDR3 sequence reads: CASSRNRDSYSPLHF. The CDR3 DNA reads TGTGCCAGCAGCCGAAACCGGGACAGTTATTCACCCCTCCACTTT.

Only one count was recorded for this clone. This chain uses TRBV7-2 with TRBJ2-7; the D gene is possibly TRBD2 (6 bases). The V gene lost 4 bases and the J gene lost 0 bases, with 16 bases spanning the gap. This CDR3 region has 16 residues. CDR1 is SGHTA, CDR2 FQGNSA, per germline. The CDR3 DNA reads TGTGCCAGCAGCTCCCAAGGAGGGCTCGACTCCTACGAGCAGTACTTC. It encodes CASSSQGGLDSYEQYF.

CDR3 sequence reads: CASSSPAPTSYNEQFF. The CDR3 DNA reads TGTGCCAGTAGTTCCCCAGCCCCGACTTCCTACAATGAGCAGTTCTTC. J is TRBJ2-1 and V is TRBV19; D is undetermined. With 5 bases removed from V and 1 base from J, the gap between germline ends came to 15 bases. Germline V gene lookup returns CDR1 LNHDA and CDR2 SQIVND (reference sequence). The CDR3 extends over 16 amino acids.

The chain employs TRBV7-2 and TRBJ1-2; D ambiguous. CDR3 length: 16 residues. With 2 bases removed from V and 1 base from J, the gap between germline ends came to 14 bases. CDR1 SGHTA and CDR2 FQGNSA come from the germline V gene. CDR3 DNA: TGTGCCAGCAGCTTATCGGGCGGGTACGGTAACTATGGCTACACCTTC. It codes for CASSLSGGYGNYGYTF.

V gene TRBV15 combines with J gene TRBJ2-5, with TRBD1 identical over 10 bases. The CDR3 runs to 15 residues. After removal of 1 base from V and 4 bases from J, the junction contained 3 bases not matched to a gene. Germline V gene data show CDR1 as LNHNV and CDR2 as YYDKDF (reference sequence). In nucleotides, the CDR3 is TGTGCCACCAGCAGAGGACAGGGGGCAGGAGAGACCCAGTACTTC. This codes for CATSRGQGAGETQYF.

V gene TRBV7-2 combines with J gene TRBJ1-6; tentatively, D is TRBD1 (5 bases). V dropped 5 bases and J dropped 8 bases, with 13 bases sitting between them. This CDR3 has 14 amino acids. Germline-derived CDR1 and CDR2 are SGHTA and FQGNSA. This CDR3 is CASSLGGGDSPLHF. The CDR3 DNA follows: TGTGCCAGCAGCCTCGGGGGTGGGGATTCACCCCTCCACTTT.

The chain combines TRBV6-5 with TRBJ2-2; TRBD1 agrees at 10 bases. This CDR3 spans 15 amino acids. The germline CDR1 and CDR2 sequences are MNHEY and SVGAGI. Germline trimming cut 10 bases from V and 6 bases from J; bases unmatched to any gene: 11. The CDR3 DNA reads TGTGCCACCTCACGGGGACAGGGGTGGCCCGGGGAGCTGTTTTTT. The encoded protein is CATSRGQGWPGELFF.

The J gene is TRBJ2-3, the V gene TRBV7-8; D may be TRBD1 (6 bases). The germline gives CDR1 SGHVS, CDR2 FQNEAQ. The CDR3 spans 15 residues. Trimming cost V 0 bases and J 5 bases, with 12 bases left between them. The CDR3 DNA sequence: TGTGCCAGCAGCTTAGCATGGCAGGGGAGAGATACGCAGTATTTT. As protein: CASSLAWQGRDTQYF.

The chain combines TRBV2 with TRBJ2-1; tentatively, D is TRBD2 (5 bases). V lost 7 bases and J 5 bases, leaving 12 bases between the germline ends. Germline assignment: CDR1 SNHLY and CDR2 FYNNEI. The CDR3 contains 13 residues. DNA for the CDR3: TGTGCCAGCAAGTACCGGGGAAACAATGAGCAGTTCTTC. This translates into CASKYRGNNEQFF.

The chain has TRBV12-3 or TRBV12-4 and TRBJ2-7; D uncertain. The CDR3 runs 11 residues. V lost 4 bases, J lost 5 bases, and 6 bases lay in between. The CDR3 sequence: CASSYSHEQYF. CDR3 nucleotides: TGTGCCAGCAGTTACTCTCACGAGCAGTACTTC.

The CDR3 region has the DNA TGTGCCAGCAGCTTAACAGCGGGGGCCCTGATGATCCGGCAGTTCTTC. Encoded protein: CASSLTAGALMIRQFF. J is TRBJ2-1 and V is TRBV7-2, with 8 positions matching TRBD2. The CDR3 is made up of 16 amino acids. V lost 2 bases and J lost 12; bases outside the gene matches: 15. Germline V lookup: CDR1 SGHTA, CDR2 FQGNSA.